This T cell receptor (beta chain) was identified in a study of cytomegalovirus exposure and HLA in healthy donors. The overall study: Early released data comprised around 80 million unique TCRs from HLA-typed donors.

The junction had 9 bases not matched to a gene; V was cut back by 5 bases and J by 5 bases. Germline CDR1 MDHEN, CDR2 SYDVKM. The CDR3 has 15 residues. A multiplex PCR was run with 60 Vbeta primers and 13 Jbeta primers. Profiled with immunoSEQ multiplex PCR; TCRdb holds only in-frame clones, not every one. The table records around 260,000 clones, roughly 80% of them present only once. V usage is TRBV28 and J usage is TRBJ2-5, with TRBD1 matching 9 bases. The specimen was PBMCs. This clonotype was sampled from a girl aged 2 to 9 in good health and CMV-seronegative. CDR3 coding DNA: TGTGCCAGCAGTCAGGGACAGGGCCTATGGGAGACCCAGTACTTC. Its translation: CASSQGQGLWETQYF.